The present T cell receptor beta chain was sequenced within a study of beta chain features in type 1 diabetes. Reverse transcribing all isolated RNA meant expressed TCRB transcripts were sequenced. This table comes from immunoSEQ multiplex PCR, and its TCRdb copy is limited to in-frame clones, with some not included. This repertoire shows 400,000 to 550,000 clones, about an eighth found once; its top ten account for around 0.05%. This CDR3 contains 19 residues. The specimen was naive CD4+ T cells from blood. The TCR comes from a woman aged 18 to 35 in good health. The genes are TRBV21-1 and TRBJ2-1. TRBV21-1 has pseudogene status. This CDR3 reads CASSKVVPRGEKNYNEQFF. As DNA, the CDR3 is TGTGCCAGCAGCAAAGTTGTACCGCGAGGGGAGAAGAACTACAATGAGCAGTTCTTC.